The clone carrying this T cell receptor beta chain was observed a few times. Its target is unknown. Vbeta (60) and Jbeta (13) primers were used in the PCR. The assay was immunoSEQ multiplex PCR, and TCRdb's table has in-frame clones only and misses some. The table shows some 140,000 clones, with 73% occurring only once. This specimen comes from a study of cytomegalovirus exposure and HLA in healthy donors. Study outcomes and limitations: A later analysis showed TCR association rates differing by HLA locus, peaking at DRB1 and lowest at HLA-C.

The CDR3 sequence is 20 residues long. Trimming cost V 3 bases and J 1 base; bases outside gene matches: 11. Germline CDR1 and CDR2: MDHEN and SYDVKM. The TCR originated in a woman in her thirties or forties in good health and CMV-seronegative. The chain joins TRBV28 to TRBJ2-3; 15 bases line up with TRBD2. Specimen: PBMCs. CDR3 loop: CASSFLTPGLAGGRTDTQYF. The DNA for the CDR3 is TGTGCCAGCAGTTTTCTCACTCCGGGACTAGCGGGGGGCCGCACAGATACGCAGTATTTT.